This entry describes one T cell receptor (beta chain). From germline, CDR1 is MNHEY and CDR2 SVGAGI. The CDR3 has 12 amino acids. V was clipped by 6 bases and J by 5 bases, with 10 bases between them. Sequenced by immunoSEQ multiplex PCR; TCRdb stores in-frame clones only, minus some. The data show some 330,000 clones, roughly 90% seen once. This sample is part of a study of blood T cell repertoires in COVID-19. Overall study: From T cells, B-cell-depleted T cells, or PBMCs came the material, which was cDNA or gDNA.

The V call is TRBV6-5, the J call TRBJ2-5, with D possibly TRBD2 on 6 matching bases. The receptor was derived from a woman aged 45 to 65 with active or convalescent COVID-19. Sequencing used peripheral blood. The CDR3 here is CASRTSQETQYF. The CDR3, as DNA: TGTGCCAGCAGGACTAGTCAGGAGACCCAGTACTTC.